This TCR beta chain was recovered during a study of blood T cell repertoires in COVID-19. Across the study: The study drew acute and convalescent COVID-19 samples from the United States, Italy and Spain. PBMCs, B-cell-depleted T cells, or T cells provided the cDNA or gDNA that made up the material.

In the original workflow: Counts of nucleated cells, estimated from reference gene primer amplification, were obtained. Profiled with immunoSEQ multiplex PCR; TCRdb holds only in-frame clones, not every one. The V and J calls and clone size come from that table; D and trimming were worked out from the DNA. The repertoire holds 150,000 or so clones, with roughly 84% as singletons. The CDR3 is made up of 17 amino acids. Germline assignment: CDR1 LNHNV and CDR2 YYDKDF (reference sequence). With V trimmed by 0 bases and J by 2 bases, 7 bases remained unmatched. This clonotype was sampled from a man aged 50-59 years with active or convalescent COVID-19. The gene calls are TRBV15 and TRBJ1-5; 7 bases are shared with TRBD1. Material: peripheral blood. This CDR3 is CATSRDLQGYGNQPQHF. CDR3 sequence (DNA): TGTGCCACCAGCAGAGATTTACAGGGGTATGGCAATCAGCCCCAGCATTTT.